This TCR beta chain was retrieved from a study of cytomegalovirus exposure and HLA in healthy donors. Both 60 Vbeta primers and 13 Jbeta primers went into the PCR. Assay used: immunoSEQ multiplex PCR; TCRdb lists only in-frame clones, some missing. In the table there are 110,000 or so clones, 74% of which are singletons. Remarks on this clone: The antigen remains unidentified.

Study-wide results and limits: A later analysis found common viral pathogens apparently linked to several of the most significant clusters. Earlier analysis yielded a pattern in which most TCR beta V segments were productive about 87% or about 30% of the time. Some TCR beta chains (roughly 150 of them) were listed as cytomegalovirus-associated.

The CDR3 is 15 residues long. J was trimmed by 3 bases and V by 2 bases; bases with no gene match: 5. Germline lookup yields CDR1 LNHDA and CDR2 SQIVND (reference sequence). The chain couples TRBV19 to TRBJ2-3; 7 bases agree with TRBD1. Material for sequencing was PBMCs. This TCR came from a woman aged 50 to 60 in good health and CMV-seropositive. The CDR3 loop reads CASSIQLTGTDTQYF. CDR3 sequence (DNA): TGTGCCAGTAGTATACAACTGACAGGGACAGATACGCAGTATTTT.